This T cell receptor beta chain was recorded in a study of cytomegalovirus exposure and HLA in healthy donors (dated by TCRdb to about 2017). Turning to the overall study: In an earlier analysis of roughly 590 of the donors, about 270 Gb of sequence data and 117 million unique TCR beta sequences from about 179 million T cells were reported. About 280 gigabases of sequencing data and some 85 million unique TCR sequences were included in an early release covering 550 to 800 HLA-typed donors. Of the roughly 400 genotyped donors, around 81% fell in the genetic ancestry cluster associated with self-reported Caucasian donors. The study aimed to test whether signatures of past pathogen exposure could be identified by cataloging public T cell receptors. The study used immunosequencing to profile the T cell repertoires of hundreds of subjects and linked those repertoires to cytomegalovirus serostatus. A separate validation cohort of more than 100 different subjects was used in addition to the approximately 700-subject first cohort. To predict cytomegalovirus infection status, the study combined high-throughput TCR immunosequencing, statistical association of individual TCRs with disease status, and machine learning. A later analysis re-examined previously published TCR beta repertoires from about 700 donors and added high-resolution HLA genotyping to investigate patterns of TCR occurrence. The later analysis used no new phenotypic data to find candidate immune exposures, relying instead on TCR beta sequences and their occurrence across donors. In an earlier analysis of over 550 of the donors, high-throughput TCR beta sequencing was used to judge whether each TCR beta V gene segment behaved as functional or pseudogenic. Alongside the repertoire data, information on donor age, sex, ethnicity and CMV serostatus was compiled. A later genetic analysis used genome-wide SNP genotypes for about 55% of the 666 donors, treating that subset as a discovery cohort. All discovery cohort repertoires had been generated on a single sequencing platform. Class I and class II HLA loci were covered by the typing at four-digit resolution. Typing coverage differed by locus: A, B, C, DRB1 and DQB1 were typed in about 620-630 donors, DQA1 in 500 to 550, DPA1 in roughly 590, and DPB1 in just under 480. Four to six DR-DQ haplotypes were handled as single units for association and clustering, since linkage in the cohort was strong. On average, 235,054 unique TCR beta nucleotide sequences were sequenced per donor among about 400 genotyped donors of the cohort, with roughly 18% of those sequences being non-productive.

The CDR3 contains 11 residues when both ends are counted. CDR1 and CDR2, looked up from the germline V gene, are SGDLS and YYNGEE. The cohort comprised several hundred healthy bone marrow donors. At the time of sampling, all cohort members were nominally healthy, though unrecorded immune exposures were likely present. The donor tested CMV seropositive and was one of the 289 seropositive cohort members. Every donor gave a peripheral blood sample, and the peripheral blood mononuclear cells from that sample were used for TCR beta sequencing. Genomic DNA extraction from the blood cell samples was performed with the Qiagen DNeasy Blood Extraction Kit. For this clone: The target of this receptor is not known. Here the CDR3 omits its conserved ending phenylalanine or tryptophan, so a read error is the likely source. The limits of the CDR3 on the DNA are not certain, so only TCRdb's listed CDR3 is given.

Library preparation was by the immunoSEQ multiplex PCR assay. For the multiplex PCR, a mixture combining 60 forward primers for TCR Vbeta segments and 13 reverse primers for TCR Jbeta segments was used. A multiplex PCR assay on genomic DNA amplified the CDR3 region of rearranged TCR beta genes. The amplified TCR beta libraries were sequenced on the Illumina HiSeq System as 87-base-pair reads. The authors' analysis ran thus. A later analysis tallied roughly 76 million unique TCR beta chains across the 600 to 700 repertoires, and 10 million to 11 million of those chains were shared by two or more donors. To remove PCR and sequencing errors, raw reads were error-corrected and collapsed into unique sequences using a nearest-neighbor algorithm that merged closely related sequences. Alignment of CDR3 sequences to IMGT reference sequences was used to assign V, D and J gene segments. For a sequence to be retained, at least a six-nucleotide match to both a V gene segment and a J gene segment was required. A rearrangement counted as productive if the CDR3 had no stop codons and remained in frame with V and J, and every other rearrangement counted as non-productive. Following IMGT convention, CDR3 was defined as the stretch from the second conserved V-encoded cysteine to the conserved J-encoded phenylalanine. Sequences without an unambiguous match to a single V gene segment were excluded from the earlier analysis of approximately 560 of the donors. In an earlier analysis of approximately 590 of the donors, a V segment was called functional when productive rearrangements were above 56.7%, and segregating when the standard deviation between donors exceeded 5%. A statistical classification framework was built for diagnosing cytomegalovirus status from the catalog of TCR beta chain sequences. In a later analysis, TCR nucleotide sequences were compared against IMGT/GENE-DB human TR gene sequences so that V and J genes could be assigned. In a later analysis, CDR3 sequences and most-parsimonious VDJ recombination scenarios were assigned using the TCRdist pipeline. In a later analysis, every TCR beta chain was defined by the combination of its CDR3 amino acid sequence and its V-gene family, and reads without a unique V-gene family were dropped. A later analysis removed 500 to 650 highly shared, low-generation-probability nucleotide sequences to deal with suspected cross-contamination and a sequencing artifact. In a later analysis, a clonal expansion index for each public chain was calculated from normalized within-repertoire ranks of inferred template counts. In a later analysis, generation probabilities were computed with a VDJ recombination model fitted to out-of-frame rearrangements, and the resulting probabilities were checked against IGoR. Hypergeometric tests were used in a later analysis to score TCR-TCR, TCR-HLA and TCR-CMV co-occurrence, with a repertoire-size bias correction applied to the TCR pairs. In a later analysis, false discovery rates were estimated by permuting HLA or CMV assignments 20 times. In a later analysis, co-occurring TCRs were grouped with DBSCAN, and TCRdist sequence similarity was added when clustering was performed within HLA-allele-positive subsets. Repertoires with fewer than 30,000 or more than 120,000 public chains were left out of co-occurrence clustering, as were about five repertoires with anomalous nucleotide sharing. TCRdb took this table from immuneACCESS and kept in-frame rearrangements with V and J called. Such tables lack part of the clones; where checked against another copy, unresolved V genes explain under half of the gap, and the rest is unexplained. V, J and clone size were drawn from that table, and D and trimming were deduced from the DNA. Across this sample there are around 120,000 clones, with roughly 80% seen only once. The ten largest clones represent around 2.7% of the sample.

Broad study findings and their caveats: Because some donors lacked HLA typing at each locus, the association tests relied only on the typed subset. V-gene and J-gene trimming of TCR beta chains was associated with a missense DCLRE1C variant in a later genetic analysis, and the association was replicated in an independent cohort. Because counts were too low, about 18 rarely observed V segments, including chromosome 9 orphons, were left out of the earlier analysis of some 600 of the donors. Assigning TCR associations to individual alleles was difficult when HLA alleles, especially DR and DQ, strongly co-occurred. A later genetic analysis reported fewer N-insertions in productive TCRs among donors in an Asian-associated ancestry cluster than the roughly 720-donor mean. Immune exposure information for the cohort was limited to CMV serostatus. Linkage disequilibrium might explain the correlated functional status among segregating V segments, but an unknown experimental factor could not be ruled out. Compared with equally common non-associated chains, HLA-associated TCR beta chains in a later analysis were more clonally expanded and had lower generation probabilities. The classifier was reported to diagnose cytomegalovirus status with high specificity and sensitivity in both the original and validation cohorts. In this cohort, only TCR beta chains were sequenced, and detectable features were limited by the absence of alpha or paired-chain data. In the study, around 160 TCR beta chains were listed as associated with cytomegalovirus. Roughly uniform sequencing depth across donors was assumed in presence/absence analyses, although this assumption may not hold. Some IMGT-functional V segments, including TRBV6-2 and TRBV6-3, could not be distinguished by the 87-base-pair reads and were therefore excluded. Most TCR sequences were observed very rarely across donors, whereas some public TCRs were present in many individuals. In a later analysis, most CMV-associated TCR beta chains were found to appear HLA-restricted, with HLA associations seemingly driven largely by CMV exposure. The authors suggested that the approach could potentially be generalized to other disease states and immunological phenotypes. In a later analysis, around 17,000 TCR beta sequences were associated with specific HLA alleles at a false discovery rate of 0.05. A cluster of highly shared sequence variants was judged likely to be a technical artifact of the sequencing pipeline. A further reported finding was that TCR beta sequences accurately predicted the HLA-A and HLA-B alleles for most subjects in the first cohort. In vitro tests confirmed that a few of the cytomegalovirus-associated TCR beta chains recognize cytomegalovirus antigens. According to a later analysis, parvovirus B19, influenza, CMV and Epstein-Barr virus appeared linked to several top co-occurrence clusters. In a later analysis, the rate of TCR association differed among HLA loci, with DRB1 alleles having the most associated TCRs and HLA-C alleles having the fewest. In an earlier analysis of about 600 of the donors, most TCR beta V segments appeared in productive rearrangements about 87% or about 30% of the time, broadly matching IMGT annotations.

The specimen sequenced was PBMCs. This receptor was obtained from a woman aged 40 to 50 in good health and CMV-seropositive. The rearrangement joined TRBV9 to TRBJ1-1. The CDR3 amino acid sequence is: CASSVDPGKTG.